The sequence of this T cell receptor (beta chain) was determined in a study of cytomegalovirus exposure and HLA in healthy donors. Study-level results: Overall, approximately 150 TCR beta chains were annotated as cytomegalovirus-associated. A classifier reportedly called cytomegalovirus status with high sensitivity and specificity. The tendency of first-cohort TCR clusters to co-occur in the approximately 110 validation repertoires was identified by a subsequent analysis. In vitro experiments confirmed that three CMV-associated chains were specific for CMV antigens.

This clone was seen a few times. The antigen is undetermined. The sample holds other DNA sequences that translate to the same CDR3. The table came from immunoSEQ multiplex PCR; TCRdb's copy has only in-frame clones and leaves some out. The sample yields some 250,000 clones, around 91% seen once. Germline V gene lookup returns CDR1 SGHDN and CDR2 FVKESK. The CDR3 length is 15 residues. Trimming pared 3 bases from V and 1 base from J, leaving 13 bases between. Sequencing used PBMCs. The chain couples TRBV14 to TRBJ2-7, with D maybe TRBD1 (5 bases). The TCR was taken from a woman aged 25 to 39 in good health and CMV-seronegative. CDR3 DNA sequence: TGTGCCAGCAGCCAGGGTCAGGGCCCATCCTACGAGCAGTACTTC. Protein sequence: CASSQGQGPSYEQYF.